This T cell receptor beta chain was observed in a study of control samples from healthy donors and cancer patients. The V gene lost 5 bases and the J gene lost 6 bases, with 15 bases spanning the gap. In germline, CDR1 is MNHEY, CDR2 SMNVEV (reference sequence). The CDR3 consists of 14 residues. Some clones are missing from TCRdb's copy, which holds only in-frame ones; the method was immunoSEQ multiplex PCR. The table shows 98,000 or so clones, with roughly three quarters occurring only once. The sequenced material came from blood. This receptor was taken from a woman in her thirties in good health. The chain joins TRBV27 to TRBJ2-3, with D hard to call. In DNA form, the CDR3 reads TGTGCCAGCAGTCCCACCCGAGTCTCGGATACGCAGTATTTT. Amino acids: CASSPTRVSDTQYF.